Sequencing of this TCR beta chain was carried out in a study of T cells expressing NK-cell markers. About the study: It was sorted CD3+CD56-NKG2C+, CD3+CD56+NKG2C- and CD3+CD56+NKG2C+ T cells that provided the TCR beta repertoires.

General observations from the study: Several donors likewise had their CD3+CD56-NKG2C+ fraction led by these clonotypes. About 1.0-7.5% of CD8+ T cells in about 6 donors belonged to dominant NKG2C+ clonotypes.

As the method of synthesis, 5'RACE template switching with UMIs yielded TCR beta cDNA. TCRdb reanalyzed the 5' RACE reads and collapses them to one entry per CDR3 protein, without DNA. Recorded for this sample: 140,000 or so distinct CDR3 sequences. CDR1 is SGHRS, CDR2 YFSETQ, per germline. The CDR3 totals 11 residues. Worth noting for this clonotype: Its antigen is unidentified.

This TCR was sampled from a man between 18 and 35 years old in good health. The J gene is TRBJ2-1, the V gene TRBV5-1; absent DNA, TCRdb's TRBD2 call cannot be checked. Sequenced input: blood T cells: a sorted CD56 or NKG2C T cell subset, CD4+ or CD8+ T cells, or bulk PBMC T cells (not recorded which). The CDR3 sequence is CATRSGIEQFF.